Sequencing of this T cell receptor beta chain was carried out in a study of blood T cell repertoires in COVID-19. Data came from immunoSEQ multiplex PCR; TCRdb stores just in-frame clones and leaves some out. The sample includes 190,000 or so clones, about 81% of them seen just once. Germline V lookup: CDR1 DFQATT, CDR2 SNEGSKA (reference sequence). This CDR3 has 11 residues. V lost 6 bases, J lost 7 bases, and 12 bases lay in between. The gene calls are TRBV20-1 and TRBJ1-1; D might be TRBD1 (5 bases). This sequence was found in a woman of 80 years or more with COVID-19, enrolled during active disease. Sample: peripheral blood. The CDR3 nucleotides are TGCAGTGCCCTGGGGGGGAGTGAAGCTTTCTTT. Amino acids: CSALGGSEAFF.